This T cell receptor beta chain was retrieved from a study of cytomegalovirus exposure and HLA in healthy donors. PCR primers comprised 60 Vbeta and 13 Jbeta primers. Assay used: immunoSEQ multiplex PCR; TCRdb lists only in-frame clones, some missing. Of about 120,000 clones in the sample, 77% are singletons; the top ten hold 10% to 11%. Germline CDR1 MDHEN, CDR2 SYDVKM. The CDR3 sequence is 14 residues long. V lost 8 bases and J 4 bases, leaving 15 bases between the germline ends. The TCR comes from a man in his forties in good health and CMV-seropositive. The chain links TRBV28 to TRBJ2-1, with D possibly matching TRBD1 (6 bases). Source material: PBMCs. The CDR3 loop reads CASGTLGQYNEQFF. As DNA, the CDR3 is TGTGCCAGCGGGACCTTAGGACAGTACAATGAGCAGTTCTTC.